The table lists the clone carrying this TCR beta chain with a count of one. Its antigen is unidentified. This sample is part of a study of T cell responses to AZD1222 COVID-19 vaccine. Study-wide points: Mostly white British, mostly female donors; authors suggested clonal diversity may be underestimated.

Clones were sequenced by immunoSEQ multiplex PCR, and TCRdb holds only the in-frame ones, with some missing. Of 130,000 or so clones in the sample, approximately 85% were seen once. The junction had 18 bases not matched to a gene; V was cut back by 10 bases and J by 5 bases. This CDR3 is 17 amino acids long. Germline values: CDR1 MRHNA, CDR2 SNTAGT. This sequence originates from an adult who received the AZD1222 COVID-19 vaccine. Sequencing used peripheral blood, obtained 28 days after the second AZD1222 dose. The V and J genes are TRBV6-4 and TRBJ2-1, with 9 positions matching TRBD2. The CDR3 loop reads CATSRLADPLGHNEQFF. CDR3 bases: TGTGCCACCTCACGACTAGCGGACCCGCTCGGCCACAATGAGCAGTTCTTC.